The entry below describes one TCR beta chain. This entry comes from a study of blood T cell repertoires in COVID-19. CDR1 SGHRS and CDR2 YFSETQ come from the germline V gene. This CDR3 region has 17 residues. With 0 bases clipped from V and 3 bases from J, the junction kept 10 bases outside the gene matches. Sequenced by immunoSEQ multiplex PCR; TCRdb stores in-frame clones only, minus some. The sample includes 200,000 to 300,000 clones, 85% of them seen just once. The receptor's source is a man aged 50-59 years with COVID-19, enrolled during active disease. Sequences were obtained from peripheral blood. The rearrangement joins TRBV5-1 to TRBJ2-5, with 8 positions matching TRBD2. CDR3 nucleotides: TGCGCCAGCAGCTTGGACCTAGACGGGGGGGTTGAAGAGACCCAGTACTTC. Its protein product is CASSLDLDGGVEETQYF.